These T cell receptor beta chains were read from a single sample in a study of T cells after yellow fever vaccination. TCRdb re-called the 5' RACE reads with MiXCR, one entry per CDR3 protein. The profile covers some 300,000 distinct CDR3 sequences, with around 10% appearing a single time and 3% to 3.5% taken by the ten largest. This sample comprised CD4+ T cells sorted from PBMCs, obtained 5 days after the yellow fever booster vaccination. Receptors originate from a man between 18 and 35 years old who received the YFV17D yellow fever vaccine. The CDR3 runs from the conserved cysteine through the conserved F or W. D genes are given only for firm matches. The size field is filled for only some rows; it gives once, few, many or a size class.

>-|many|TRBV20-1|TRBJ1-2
TGCAGTGCTCAGCCCCAGCAGGGGAGGTCCTATGGCTACACCTTC
CSAQPQQGRSYGYTF
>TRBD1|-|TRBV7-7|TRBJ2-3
TGTGCTAGCAGCTTCGGGACAGGGCGGACAGATACGCAGTATTTT
CASSFGTGRTDTQYF
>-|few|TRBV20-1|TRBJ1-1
TGCAGTGCTAGGGCGAACACTGAAGCTTTCTTT
CSARANTEAFF
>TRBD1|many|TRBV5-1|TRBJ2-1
TGCGCCAGCAGCTTGGGACAGGGGCAGTACAATGAGCAGTTCTTC
CASSLGQGQYNEQFF
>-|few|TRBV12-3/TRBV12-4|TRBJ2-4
TGTGCCAGCAGTCCCCACCCTACCCCAGGGGACATTCAGTACTTC
CASSPHPTPGDIQYF
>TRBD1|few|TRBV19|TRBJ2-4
TGTGCCAGTAGTTCGGGACAGGGGAAGGGAAACATTCAGTACTTC
CASSSGQGKGNIQYF
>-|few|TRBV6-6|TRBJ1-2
TGTGCCAGCAGTCGACAGGTTCGGGTGAACTATGGCTACACCTTC
CASSRQVRVNYGYTF
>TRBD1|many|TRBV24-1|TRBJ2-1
TGTGCCACCAGTGGTCCCGGGACAGGGGACAATGAGCAGTTCTTC
CATSGPGTGDNEQFF
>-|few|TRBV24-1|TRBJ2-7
TGTGCCACCAGTGATAAGAACGGCTACGAGCAGTACTTC
CATSDKNGYEQYF
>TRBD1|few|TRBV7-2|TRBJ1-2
TGTGCCAGCAGCTTAGACACAGGGGGGAACTATGGCTACACCTTC
CASSLDTGGNYGYTF
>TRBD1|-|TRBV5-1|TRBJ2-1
TGCGCCAGCAGTCTGGGGACAGTACACAATGAGCAGTTCTTC
CASSLGTVHNEQFF
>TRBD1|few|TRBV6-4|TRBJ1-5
TGTGCCAGCAGGGAGGACAGGGTGAGCAATCAGCCCCAGCATTTT
CASREDRVSNQPQHF
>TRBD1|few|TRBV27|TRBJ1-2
TGTGCCAGCAGTTTATACAGACAGGGTGCTAACTATGGCTACACCTTC
CASSLYRQGANYGYTF
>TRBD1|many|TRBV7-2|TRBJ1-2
TGTGCCGGGCAGGGGGGTGGTAAAGGCTACACCTTC
CAGQGGGKGYTF
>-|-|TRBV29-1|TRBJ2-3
TGCAGCGTCGCCTTCAGAGCACGAGATACGCAGTATTTT
CSVAFRARDTQYF
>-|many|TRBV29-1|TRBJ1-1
TGCAGCGCGATGGCGGGGTGGGCCATGAACACTGAAGCTTTCTTT
CSAMAGWAMNTEAFF
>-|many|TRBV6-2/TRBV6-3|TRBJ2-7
TGTGCCAGCAACAAAGGGCGGAGTTACTACGAGCAGTACTTC
CASNKGRSYYEQYF
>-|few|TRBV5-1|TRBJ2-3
TGCGCCAGCAGCTTTACCGGGACCAAGGCGGATACGCAGTATTTT
CASSFTGTKADTQYF